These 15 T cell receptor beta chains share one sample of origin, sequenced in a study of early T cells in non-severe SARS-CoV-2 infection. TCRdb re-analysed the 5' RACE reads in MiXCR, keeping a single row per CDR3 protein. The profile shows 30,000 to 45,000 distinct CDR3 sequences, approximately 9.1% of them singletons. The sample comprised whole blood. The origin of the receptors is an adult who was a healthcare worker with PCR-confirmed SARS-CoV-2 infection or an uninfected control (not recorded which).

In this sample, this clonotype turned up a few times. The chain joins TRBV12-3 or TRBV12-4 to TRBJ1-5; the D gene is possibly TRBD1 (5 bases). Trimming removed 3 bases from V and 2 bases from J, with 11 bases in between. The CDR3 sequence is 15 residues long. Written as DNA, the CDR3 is TGTGCCAGCAGTTTTGAGGGGCAAGGCAATCAGCCCCAGCATTTT. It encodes CASSFEGQGNQPQHF.

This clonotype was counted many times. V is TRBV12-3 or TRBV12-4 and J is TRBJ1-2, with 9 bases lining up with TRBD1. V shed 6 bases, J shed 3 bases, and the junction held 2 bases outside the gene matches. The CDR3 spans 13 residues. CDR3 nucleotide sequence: TGTGCCAGCAGGGGGGACAGGGACTATGGCTACACCTTC. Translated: CASRGDRDYGYTF.

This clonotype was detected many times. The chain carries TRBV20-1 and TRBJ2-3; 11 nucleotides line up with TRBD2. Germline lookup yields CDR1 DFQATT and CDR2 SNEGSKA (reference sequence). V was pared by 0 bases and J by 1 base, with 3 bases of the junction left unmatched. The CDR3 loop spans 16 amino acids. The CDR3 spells CSARDPTSGGTDTQYF. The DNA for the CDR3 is TGCAGTGCTAGAGATCCGACTAGCGGGGGCACAGATACGCAGTATTTT.

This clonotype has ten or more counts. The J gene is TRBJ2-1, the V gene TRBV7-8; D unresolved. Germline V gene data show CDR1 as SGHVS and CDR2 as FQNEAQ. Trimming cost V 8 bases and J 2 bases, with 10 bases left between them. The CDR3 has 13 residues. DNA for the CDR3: TGTGCCAGCGGGGTATCCCCCTACAATGAGCAGTTCTTC. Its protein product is CASGVSPYNEQFF.

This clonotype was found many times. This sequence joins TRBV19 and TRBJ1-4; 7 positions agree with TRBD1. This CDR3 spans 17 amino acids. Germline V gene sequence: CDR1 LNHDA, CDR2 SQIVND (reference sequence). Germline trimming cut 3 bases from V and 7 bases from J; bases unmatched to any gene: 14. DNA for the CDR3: TGTGCCAGTAGTATGCGCCGAACCGGGACAGCTATTGAAAAACTGTTTTTT. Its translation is CASSMRRTGTAIEKLFF.

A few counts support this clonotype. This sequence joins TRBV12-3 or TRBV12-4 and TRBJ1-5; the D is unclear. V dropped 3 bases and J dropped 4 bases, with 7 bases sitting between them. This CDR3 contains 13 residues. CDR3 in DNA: TGTGCCAGCAGTTTTAGTGGGAATCAGCCCCAGCATTTT. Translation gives CASSFSGNQPQHF.

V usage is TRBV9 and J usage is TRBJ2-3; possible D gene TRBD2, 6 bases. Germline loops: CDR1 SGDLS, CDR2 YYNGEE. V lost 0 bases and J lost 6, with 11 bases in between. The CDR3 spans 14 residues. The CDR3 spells CASSVETRGDTQYF. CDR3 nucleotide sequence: TGTGCCAGCAGCGTAGAAACCCGGGGGGATACGCAGTATTTT.

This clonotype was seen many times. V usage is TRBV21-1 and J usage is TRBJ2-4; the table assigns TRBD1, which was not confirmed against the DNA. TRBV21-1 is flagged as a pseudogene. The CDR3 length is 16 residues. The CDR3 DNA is TGTGCCAGCATCGATCTTCCGGACAGAACCAAAAACATTCAGTACTTC. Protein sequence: CASIDLPDRTKNIQYF.

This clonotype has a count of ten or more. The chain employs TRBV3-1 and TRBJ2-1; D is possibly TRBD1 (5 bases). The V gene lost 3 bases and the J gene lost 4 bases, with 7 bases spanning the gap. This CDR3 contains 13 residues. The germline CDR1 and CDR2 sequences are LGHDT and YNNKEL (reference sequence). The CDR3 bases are TGTGCCAGCAGCCATTCAGGGTACAATGAGCAGTTCTTC. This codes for CASSHSGYNEQFF.

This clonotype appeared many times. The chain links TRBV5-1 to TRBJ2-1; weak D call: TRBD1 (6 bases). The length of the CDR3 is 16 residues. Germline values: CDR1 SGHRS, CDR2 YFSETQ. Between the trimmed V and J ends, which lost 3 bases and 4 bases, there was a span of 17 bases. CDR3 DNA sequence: TGCGCCAGCAGCTCAAGATCCGGGACAAATTACAATGAGCAGTTCTTC. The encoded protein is CASSSRSGTNYNEQFF.

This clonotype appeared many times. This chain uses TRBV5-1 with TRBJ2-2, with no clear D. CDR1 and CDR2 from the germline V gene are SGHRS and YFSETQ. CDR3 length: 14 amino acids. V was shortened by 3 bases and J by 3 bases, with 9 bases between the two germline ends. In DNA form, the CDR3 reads TGCGCCAGCAGCTCTAGAATGGACACCGGGGAGCTGTTTTTT. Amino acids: CASSSRMDTGELFF.

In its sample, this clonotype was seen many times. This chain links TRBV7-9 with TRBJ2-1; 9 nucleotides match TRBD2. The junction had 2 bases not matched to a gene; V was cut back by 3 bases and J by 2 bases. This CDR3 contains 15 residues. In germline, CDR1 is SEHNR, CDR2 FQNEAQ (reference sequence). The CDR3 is CASSFSGGPYNEQFF. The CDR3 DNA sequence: TGTGCCAGCAGCTTTAGCGGGGGCCCCTACAATGAGCAGTTCTTC.

Written as DNA, the CDR3 is TGTGCCAGCAGCGTAGGGCCCACGGGCCTCCAAGAGACCCAGTACTTC. Its protein product is CASSVGPTGLQETQYF. V gene TRBV9 combines with J gene TRBJ2-5; D is unresolved. V lost 0 bases to trimming and J lost 1 base, with 13 bases between them. Per the germline V gene, CDR1 is SGDLS and CDR2 is YYNGEE. This CDR3 is 16 amino acids long.

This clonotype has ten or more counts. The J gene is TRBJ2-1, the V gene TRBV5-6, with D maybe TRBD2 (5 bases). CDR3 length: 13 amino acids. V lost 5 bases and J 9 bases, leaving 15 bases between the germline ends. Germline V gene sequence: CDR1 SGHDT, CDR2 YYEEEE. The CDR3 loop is CASSSVDWGEQFF. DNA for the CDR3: TGTGCCAGCAGTTCCGTGGACTGGGGTGAGCAGTTCTTC.

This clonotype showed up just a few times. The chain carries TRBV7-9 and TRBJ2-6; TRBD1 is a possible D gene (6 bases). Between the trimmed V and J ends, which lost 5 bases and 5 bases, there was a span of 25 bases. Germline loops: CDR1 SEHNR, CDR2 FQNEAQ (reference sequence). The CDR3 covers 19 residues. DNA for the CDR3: TGTGCCAGCAGCCCGCATTCAGTGACAGGTCAACATCGGGCCAACGTCCTGACTTTC. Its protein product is CASSPHSVTGQHRANVLTF.